This paragraph covers one TCR beta chain sequence. Germline V gene lookup returns CDR1 SGHDN and CDR2 FVKESK. This CDR3 contains 16 residues. Deletions cut 4 bases from V and 1 base from J, with 13 bases between. The record originates from a study of blood T cell repertoires in COVID-19. Clones were read by immunoSEQ multiplex PCR, and TCRdb kept only the in-frame ones, dropping some. This sample has approximately 280,000 clones, with around nine tenths found just once. The sample was PBMCs or T cells enriched from blood (not recorded which). The receptor was derived from a woman between 18 and 29 years old who had recovered from COVID-19. The chain links TRBV14 to TRBJ1-4; the D gene is possibly TRBD1 (6 bases). CDR3 bases: TGTGCCAGCAGCCCCTGGGGGCTCAGAACTAATGAAAAACTGTTTTTT. Its protein is CASSPWGLRTNEKLFF.